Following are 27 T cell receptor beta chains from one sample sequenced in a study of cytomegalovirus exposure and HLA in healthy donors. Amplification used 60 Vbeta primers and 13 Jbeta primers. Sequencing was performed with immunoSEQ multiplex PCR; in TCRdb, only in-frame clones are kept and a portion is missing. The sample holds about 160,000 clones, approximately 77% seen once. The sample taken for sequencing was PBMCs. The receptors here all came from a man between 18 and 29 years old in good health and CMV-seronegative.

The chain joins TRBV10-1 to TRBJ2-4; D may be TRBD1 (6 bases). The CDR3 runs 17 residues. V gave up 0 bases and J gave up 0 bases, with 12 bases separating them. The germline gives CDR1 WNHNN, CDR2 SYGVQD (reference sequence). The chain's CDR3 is CASSESGQSLAKNIQYF. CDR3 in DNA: TGCGCCAGCAGTGAGTCGGGACAAAGTCTAGCCAAAAACATTCAGTACTTC.

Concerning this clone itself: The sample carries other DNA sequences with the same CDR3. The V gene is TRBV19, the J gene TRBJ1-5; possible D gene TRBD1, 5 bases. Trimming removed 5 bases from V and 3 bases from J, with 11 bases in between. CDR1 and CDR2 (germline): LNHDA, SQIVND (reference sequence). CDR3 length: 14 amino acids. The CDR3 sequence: CASSGQGSNQPQHF. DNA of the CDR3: TGTGCCAGTAGTGGGCAGGGCTCCAATCAGCCCCAGCATTTT.

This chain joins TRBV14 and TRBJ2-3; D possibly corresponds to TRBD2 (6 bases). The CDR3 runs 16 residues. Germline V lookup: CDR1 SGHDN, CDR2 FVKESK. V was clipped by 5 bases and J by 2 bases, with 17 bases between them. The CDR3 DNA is TGTGCCAGCAGCTTCCGACTAGGAAGTTTCACAGATACGCAGTATTTT. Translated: CASSFRLGSFTDTQYF.

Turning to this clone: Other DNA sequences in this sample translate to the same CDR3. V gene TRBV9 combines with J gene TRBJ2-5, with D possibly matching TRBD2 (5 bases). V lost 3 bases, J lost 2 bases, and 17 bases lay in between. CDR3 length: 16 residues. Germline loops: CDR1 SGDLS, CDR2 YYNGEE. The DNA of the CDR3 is TGTGCCAGCAGCGCCATTAGTGGGAGTGGTCAAGAGACCCAGTACTTC. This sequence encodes CASSAISGSGQETQYF.

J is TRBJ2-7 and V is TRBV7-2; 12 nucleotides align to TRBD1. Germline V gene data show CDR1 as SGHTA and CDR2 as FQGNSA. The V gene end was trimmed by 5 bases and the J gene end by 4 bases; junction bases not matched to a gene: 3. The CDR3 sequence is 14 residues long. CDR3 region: CASSQGQGAYEQYF. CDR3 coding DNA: TGTGCCAGCAGCCAGGGACAGGGGGCTTACGAGCAGTACTTC.

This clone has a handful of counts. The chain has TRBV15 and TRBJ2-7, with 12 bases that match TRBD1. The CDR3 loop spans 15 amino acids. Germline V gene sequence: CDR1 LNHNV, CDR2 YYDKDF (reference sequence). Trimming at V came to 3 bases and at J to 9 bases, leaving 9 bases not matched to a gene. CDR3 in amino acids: CATSSSGTGGAGQYF. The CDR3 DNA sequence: TGTGCCACCAGCAGTTCCGGGACAGGGGGCGCAGGGCAGTACTTC.

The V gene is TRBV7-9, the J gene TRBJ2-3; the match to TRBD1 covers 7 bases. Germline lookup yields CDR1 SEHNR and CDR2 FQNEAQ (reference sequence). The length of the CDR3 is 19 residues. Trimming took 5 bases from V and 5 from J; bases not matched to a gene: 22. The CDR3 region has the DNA TGTGCCAGCAGCCCCCCCCCGGGCCCGACAGGGTTCTTTGGAGATACGCAGTATTTT. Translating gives CASSPPPGPTGFFGDTQYF. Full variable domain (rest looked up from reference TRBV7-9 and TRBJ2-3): DTGVSQNPRHKITKRGQNVTFRCDPISEHNRLYWYRQTLGQGPEFLTYFQNEAQLEKSRLLSDRFSAERPKGSFSTLEIQRTEQGDSAMYLCASSPPPGPTGFFGDTQYFGPGTRLTVL.

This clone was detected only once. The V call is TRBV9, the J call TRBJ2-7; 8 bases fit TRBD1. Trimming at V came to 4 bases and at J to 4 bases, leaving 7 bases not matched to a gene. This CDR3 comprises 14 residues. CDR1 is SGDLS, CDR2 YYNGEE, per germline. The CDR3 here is CASSPRDRTYEQYF. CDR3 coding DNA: TGTGCCAGCAGCCCCAGGGACAGGACATACGAGCAGTACTTC.

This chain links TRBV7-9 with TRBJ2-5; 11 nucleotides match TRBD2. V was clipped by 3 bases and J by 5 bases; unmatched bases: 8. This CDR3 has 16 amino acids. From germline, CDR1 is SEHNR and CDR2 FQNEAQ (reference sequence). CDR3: CASSLGVAGGGETQYF. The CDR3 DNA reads TGTGCCAGCAGCTTGGGGGTAGCGGGAGGGGGCGAGACCCAGTACTTC. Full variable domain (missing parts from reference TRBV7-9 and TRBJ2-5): DTGVSQNPRHKITKRGQNVTFRCDPISEHNRLYWYRQTLGQGPEFLTYFQNEAQLEKSRLLSDRFSAERPKGSFSTLEIQRTEQGDSAMYLCASSLGVAGGGETQYFGPGTRLLVL.

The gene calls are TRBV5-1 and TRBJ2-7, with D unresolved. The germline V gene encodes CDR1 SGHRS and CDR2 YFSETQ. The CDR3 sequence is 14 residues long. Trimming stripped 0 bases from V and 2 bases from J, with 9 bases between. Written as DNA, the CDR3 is TGCGCCAGCAGCTTGGTTGCAGAACCCTACGAGCAGTACTTC. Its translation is CASSLVAEPYEQYF.

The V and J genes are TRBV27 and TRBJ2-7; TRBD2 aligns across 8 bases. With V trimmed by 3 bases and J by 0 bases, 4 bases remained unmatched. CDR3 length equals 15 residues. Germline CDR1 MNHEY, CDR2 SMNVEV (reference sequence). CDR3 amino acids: CASSFTSGSSYEQYF. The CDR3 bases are TGTGCCAGCAGTTTCACTAGCGGTAGCTCCTACGAGCAGTACTTC.

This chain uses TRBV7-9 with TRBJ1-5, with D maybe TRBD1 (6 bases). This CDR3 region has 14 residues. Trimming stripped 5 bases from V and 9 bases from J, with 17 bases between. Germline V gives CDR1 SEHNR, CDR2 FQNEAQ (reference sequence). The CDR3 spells CASSPDTGRRPQHF. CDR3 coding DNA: TGTGCCAGCAGCCCCGACACAGGGCGTCGGCCCCAGCATTTT.

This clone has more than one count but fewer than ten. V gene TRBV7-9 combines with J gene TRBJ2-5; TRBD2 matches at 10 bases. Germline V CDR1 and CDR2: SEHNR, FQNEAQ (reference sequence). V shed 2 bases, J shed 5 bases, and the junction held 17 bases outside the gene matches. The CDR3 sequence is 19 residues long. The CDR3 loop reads CASSLSRASGSKPWETQYF. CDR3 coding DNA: TGTGCCAGCAGCTTAAGCCGGGCTAGCGGGAGTAAACCCTGGGAGACCCAGTACTTC.

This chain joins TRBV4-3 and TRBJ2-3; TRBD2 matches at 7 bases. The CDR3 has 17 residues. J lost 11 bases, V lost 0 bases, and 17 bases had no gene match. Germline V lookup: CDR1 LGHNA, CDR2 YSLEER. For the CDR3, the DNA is TGCGCCAGCAGCCAAGATGTGGGCGGGAGAAGGGACCTTAGGCAGTATTTT. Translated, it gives CASSQDVGGRRDLRQYF.

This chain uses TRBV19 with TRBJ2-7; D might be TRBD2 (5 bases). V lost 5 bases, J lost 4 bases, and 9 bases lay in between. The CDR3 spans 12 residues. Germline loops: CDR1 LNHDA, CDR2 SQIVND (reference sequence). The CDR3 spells CASSDYGYEQYF. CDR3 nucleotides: TGTGCCAGTAGTGACTATGGTTACGAGCAGTACTTC.

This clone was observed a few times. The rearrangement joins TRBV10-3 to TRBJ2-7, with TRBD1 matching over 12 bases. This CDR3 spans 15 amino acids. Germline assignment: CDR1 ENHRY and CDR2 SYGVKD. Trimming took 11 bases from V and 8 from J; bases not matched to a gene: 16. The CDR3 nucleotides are TGTGCCTCCGTTCGGGGACAGGGGGCTTGGGTGCAGCAGTACTTC. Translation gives CASVRGQGAWVQQYF.

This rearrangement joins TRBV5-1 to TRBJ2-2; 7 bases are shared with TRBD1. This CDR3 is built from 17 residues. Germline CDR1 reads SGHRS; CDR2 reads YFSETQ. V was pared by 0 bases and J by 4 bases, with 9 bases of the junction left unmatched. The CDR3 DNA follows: TGCGCCAGCAGCTTGGCCCTCATGACAGGGAGCACCGGGGAGCTGTTTTTT. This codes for CASSLALMTGSTGELFF.

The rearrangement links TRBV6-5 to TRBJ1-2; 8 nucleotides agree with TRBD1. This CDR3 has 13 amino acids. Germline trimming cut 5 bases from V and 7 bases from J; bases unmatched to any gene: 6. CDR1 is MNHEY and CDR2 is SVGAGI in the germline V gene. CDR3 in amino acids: CASSPLTGGGYTF. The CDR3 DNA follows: TGTGCCAGCAGTCCCCTAACAGGGGGTGGCTACACCTTC.

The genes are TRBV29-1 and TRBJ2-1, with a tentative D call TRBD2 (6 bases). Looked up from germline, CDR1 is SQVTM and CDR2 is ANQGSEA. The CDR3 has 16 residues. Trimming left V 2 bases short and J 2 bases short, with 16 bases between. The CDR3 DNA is TGCAGCGTTGAAAGGGTCGGGACTCAGACCTACAATGAGCAGTTCTTC. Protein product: CSVERVGTQTYNEQFF.

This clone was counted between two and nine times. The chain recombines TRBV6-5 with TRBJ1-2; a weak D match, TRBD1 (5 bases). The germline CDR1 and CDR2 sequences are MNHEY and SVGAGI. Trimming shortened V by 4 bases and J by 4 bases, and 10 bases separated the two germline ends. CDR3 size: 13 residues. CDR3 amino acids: CASSSRQIYGYTF. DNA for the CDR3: TGTGCCAGCAGTTCGAGACAGATCTATGGCTACACCTTC.

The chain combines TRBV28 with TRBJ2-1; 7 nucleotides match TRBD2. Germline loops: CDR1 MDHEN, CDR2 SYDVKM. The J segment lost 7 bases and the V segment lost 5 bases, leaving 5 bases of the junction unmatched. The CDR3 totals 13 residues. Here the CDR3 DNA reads TGTGCCAGCAGTCCCCCCGGGAGGAATGAGCAGTTCTTC. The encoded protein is CASSPPGRNEQFF.

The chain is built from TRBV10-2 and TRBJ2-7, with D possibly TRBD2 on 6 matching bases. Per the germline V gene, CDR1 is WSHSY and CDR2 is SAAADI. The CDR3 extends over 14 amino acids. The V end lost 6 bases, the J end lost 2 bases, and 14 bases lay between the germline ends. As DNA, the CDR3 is TGCGCCAGCAGCGTCCGGGACTCCCCCTACGAGCAGTACTTC. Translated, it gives CASSVRDSPYEQYF.

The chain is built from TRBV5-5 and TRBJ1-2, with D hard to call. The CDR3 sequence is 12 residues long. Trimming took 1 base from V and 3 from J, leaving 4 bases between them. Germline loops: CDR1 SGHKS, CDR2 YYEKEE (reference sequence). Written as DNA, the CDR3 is TGTGCCAGCAGCTTGATCGACTATGGCTACACCTTC. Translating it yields CASSLIDYGYTF.

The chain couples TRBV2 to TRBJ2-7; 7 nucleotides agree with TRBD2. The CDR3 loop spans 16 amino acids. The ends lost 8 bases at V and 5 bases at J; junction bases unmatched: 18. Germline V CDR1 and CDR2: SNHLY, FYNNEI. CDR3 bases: TGTGCCAGCCGTTGGAGCGGGGAGGTCCTAGGGCACGAGCAGTACTTC. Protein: CASRWSGEVLGHEQYF.

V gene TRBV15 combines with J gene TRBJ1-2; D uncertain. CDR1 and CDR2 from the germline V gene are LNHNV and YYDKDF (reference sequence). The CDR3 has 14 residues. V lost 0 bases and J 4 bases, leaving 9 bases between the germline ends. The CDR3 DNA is TGTGCCACCAGCAGAGATGCACTCCTCTATGGCTACACCTTC. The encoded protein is CATSRDALLYGYTF. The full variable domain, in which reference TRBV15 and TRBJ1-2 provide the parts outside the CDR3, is DAMVIQNPRYQVTQFGKPVTLSCSQTLNHNVMYWYQQKSSQAPKLLFHYYDKDFNNEADTPDNFQSRRPNTSFCFLDIRSPGLGDTAMYLCATSRDALLYGYTFGSGTRLTVV.

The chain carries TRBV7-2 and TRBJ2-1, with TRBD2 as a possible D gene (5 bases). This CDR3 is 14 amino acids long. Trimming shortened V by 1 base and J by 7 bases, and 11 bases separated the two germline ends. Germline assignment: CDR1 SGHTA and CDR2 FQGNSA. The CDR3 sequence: CASSLDRGSNEQFF. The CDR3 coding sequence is TGTGCCAGCAGCTTAGATCGGGGAAGTAATGAGCAGTTCTTC.

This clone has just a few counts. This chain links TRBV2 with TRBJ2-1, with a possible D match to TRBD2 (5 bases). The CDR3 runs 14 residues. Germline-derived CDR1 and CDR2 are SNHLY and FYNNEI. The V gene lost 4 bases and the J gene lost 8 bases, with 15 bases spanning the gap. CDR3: CASSAGSLADEQFF. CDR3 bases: TGTGCCAGCAGTGCGGGGTCTCTCGCTGATGAGCAGTTCTTC. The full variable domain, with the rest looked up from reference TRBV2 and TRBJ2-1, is EPEVTQTPSHQVTQMGQEVILRCVPISNHLYFYWYRQILGQKVEFLVSFYNNEISEKSEIFDDQFSVERPDGSNFTLKIRSTKLEDSAMYFCASSAGSLADEQFFGPGTRLTVL.